This T cell receptor (beta chain) appears in the sequencing data of a study of identical twins listed by TCRdb under 2016. At the level of the whole study: To test whether fetal clonotypes persist, the study used deep sequencing on TCR alpha and beta repertoires from monozygotic twins, unrelated adults of various ages, and cord blood. Replicate twin experiments were performed at different times using different library preparation protocols to rule out contamination.

All donors were healthy Caucasians. Three unrelated non-twin adults were also sequenced: a male aged 18 to 30, a male aged 50 to 59 and a female aged 50 to 59. Miltenyi CD45RO+ enrichment and human naive T-cell isolation kits were used to isolate memory (CD45RO+) and naive T cells from PBMC. Receptor amplification or capture employed 5' RACE. The sample was run on an Illumina HiSeq 2000. A universal primer binding site was added through template switching, and the final cDNA carried a unique molecular identifier so that TCR cDNA molecules could be counted accurately. Specific primers in the conserved constant-segment region were used to synthesize first-strand cDNA for the TCR alpha and beta chains. To control for contamination, every cDNA library carried two barcodes: a SMART-Mk sample barcode plus Illumina barcodes. TruSeq adapter sequences along with Illumina sample barcodes were introduced in two successive PCR steps. The Illumina HiSeq platform was used with custom primers to sequence TCR alpha and beta cDNA libraries. In the paper's pipeline: Unique molecular identifiers were extracted from raw reads with MiGEC, and CDR3 positions were determined with MiXCR. For each individual, recombination models were inferred using an EM algorithm with the repgenHMM and IGoR tools. The analysis of shared clonotypes was done with the tcR package in R, with sharing normalized by the product of cloneset sizes. Out-of-frame nonproductive sequences were analyzed to study raw recombination free of thymic and clonal selection effects. TCRdb passed the public sequencing reads through fastp at Q25 and MiXCR, retaining productive beta sequences. Entries that share a CDR3 protein sequence are merged under the most common genes and DNA. Clone size and V and J calls follow TCRdb, not the original study. A total of approximately 700,000 distinct CDR3 sequences appear in this sample, around 6% of them only once. Of the sample, roughly 1.6% is held by the ten largest clones.

The paper as a whole reports these results and caveats: Abundant cord blood beta clonotypes carried fewer insertions; young adult naive repertoires showed a weaker similar trend, while memory repertoires showed none. Recombination models systematically underestimated out-of-frame TCR alpha sharing in monozygotic twins but agreed with sharing between unrelated individuals. Because the same donors could not be followed over many years, the conclusions relied on cross-sectional statistical analysis. A weaker excess of twin sharing was found in beta out-of-frame sequences because the signal-to-noise ratio was lowered by fewer shared sequences. Invariant T cells such as MAIT and iNKT could partly confound zero-insertion analyses, although diverse VJ usage argued against such confounding for most clonotypes. Compared with coincidental sharing between unrelated individuals, out-of-frame TCR alpha sequences shared between twins had an excess of sequences with low generation probability.

This clonotype was found a few times. Its antigen specificity is not known. No qualities accompany the bases; no much larger clone lies one base away. The sequenced sample was naive T cells sorted from blood. The cell subset or site label, as the study defines it: cells isolated with a human naive T-cell isolation kit. This clonotype originated in a man between 18 and 35 years old in good health.

Here is the DNA: TGCGCCAGCAGCTTGACCGGACAGAACCCCCAAGAGACCCAGTACTTC. It encodes CASSLTGQNPQETQYF. The rearranged segments are TRBV5-1 and TRBJ2-5; the best D guess is TRBD1, with 6 bases matching. Per the germline V gene, SGHRS is the CDR1 and YFSETQ is the CDR2. The CDR3 spans 16 residues, from the cysteine through the phenylalanine. The sequence is cut down to CDR3 DNA, 48 bases in frame from base 1. The junction shows trimming of 1 base on V and 1 base on J, plus 14 bases between the germline ends.